A single TCR beta chain is shown here with its context. Antigen: not known. Germline lookup yields CDR1 LNHDA and CDR2 SQIVND (reference sequence). With 5 bases removed from V and 7 bases from J, the gap between germline ends came to 18 bases. This CDR3 is 16 amino acids long. TCRdb's copy holds only in-frame clones and misses some; the assay was immunoSEQ multiplex PCR. This sample yields around 2,100,000 clones, of which 85% to 95% are seen a single time; approximately 1% belongs to the top ten. This sample was taken from a study of shared clonotypes between healthy human individuals. Study-wide context: Each donor contributed plates that comprised three CD4 naive, three CD4 memory, two CD8 naive and one CD8 memory. General study results and limits: Clonotype sharing among the donors was expected to vary with sequencing depth. Sample collection involved blood only; tissue repertoires are likely different.

Terminally differentiated effector memory CD45RA+ cells were excluded from the naive CD8 cells, which were CD45RO-negative and positively selected for CCR7. All of the donors resided in Nashville, Tennessee, and each was a Caucasian adult. Sample: naive CD8+ T cells sorted from blood. The V and J genes are TRBV19 and TRBJ1-6; D may be TRBD1 (6 bases). The receptor was derived from a man between 18 and 35 years old in good health. CDR3 bases: TGTGCCAGTAGTGGGCCAGGGGAGACGGAGAATTCACCCCTCCACTTT. Translating it yields CASSGPGETENSPLHF.